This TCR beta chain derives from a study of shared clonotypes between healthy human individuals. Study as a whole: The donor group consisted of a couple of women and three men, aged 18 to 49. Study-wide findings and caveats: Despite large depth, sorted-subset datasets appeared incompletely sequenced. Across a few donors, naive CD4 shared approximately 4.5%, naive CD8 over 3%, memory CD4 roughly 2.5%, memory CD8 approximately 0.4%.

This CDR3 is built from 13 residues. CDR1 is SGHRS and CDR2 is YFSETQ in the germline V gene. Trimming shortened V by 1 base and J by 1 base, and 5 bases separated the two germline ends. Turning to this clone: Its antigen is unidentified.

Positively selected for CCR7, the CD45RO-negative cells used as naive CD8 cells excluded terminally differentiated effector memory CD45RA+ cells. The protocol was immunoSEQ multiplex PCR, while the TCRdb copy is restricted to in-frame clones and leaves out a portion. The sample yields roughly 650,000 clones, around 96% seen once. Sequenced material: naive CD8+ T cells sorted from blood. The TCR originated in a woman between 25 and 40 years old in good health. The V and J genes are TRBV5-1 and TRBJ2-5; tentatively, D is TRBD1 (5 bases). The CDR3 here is CASSLQGQETQYF. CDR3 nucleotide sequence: TGCGCCAGCAGCTTGCAGGGCCAAGAGACCCAGTACTTC.